The clone carrying this T cell receptor (beta chain) was picked up a small number of times. Its antigen remains unknown. Data came from immunoSEQ multiplex PCR; TCRdb stores just in-frame clones and leaves some out. The data show 8,000 to 10,000 clones, roughly three quarters seen once. The entry originates in a study of immune evolution from preneoplasia to lung adenocarcinoma. Whole-study context: HLA loss of heterozygosity: roughly 6.4% AIS, about 14% MIA, approximately 31% ADC, none AAH.

The ends lost 7 bases at V and 0 bases at J; junction bases unmatched: 5. This CDR3 is 15 amino acids long. Germline CDR1 GTSNPN, CDR2 SVGIG (reference sequence). H&E slides confirmed each diagnosis, reviewed by two pathologists independently. Macro-dissection enriched premalignant or tumor cells before nucleic acid extraction. Study results and caveats: Top clone share appeared to fall from AAH through AIS, MIA, adenocarcinoma.

The chain combines TRBV30 with TRBJ2-6; 8 nucleotides agree with TRBD1. This clonotype originated in a person older than 75 with lung adenocarcinoma. Sample: FFPE lung adenocarcinoma in situ tissue. The CDR3 is CASDRDLSGANVLTF. The CDR3 nucleotides are TGTGCCTCGGACAGGGACCTCTCTGGGGCCAACGTCCTGACTTTC.